This T cell receptor (beta chain) was profiled in a study of blood T cell repertoires in COVID-19. In the study overall: The origin of the acute and convalescent COVID-19 samples was the United States, Italy and Spain. PBMCs, B-cell-depleted T cells, or T cells were the source of the cDNA or gDNA that made up the material.

Per the authors' pipeline: Reference gene primer amplification yielded estimated nucleated cell counts. TCRdb keeps only in-frame clones here, not all; method: immunoSEQ multiplex PCR. V and J calls and clone size are copied from that table; D and trimming were computed from the DNA. Of about 38,000 clones detected, roughly 90% appear once; the ten largest clones hold less than 30%. The length of the CDR3 is 17 residues. With 3 bases removed from V and 2 bases from J, the gap between germline ends came to 17 bases. Germline V gene data show CDR1 as LNHDA and CDR2 as SQIVND (reference sequence). The receptor's source is a man aged 60-69 years with active or convalescent COVID-19. This rearrangement joins TRBV19 to TRBJ2-1; D may be TRBD2 (5 bases). The sequencing sample was made of peripheral blood. The CDR3 DNA follows: TGTGCCAGTAGTATCGGGGTCAGGATAAGGCCCTACAATGAGCAGTTCTTC. Translated: CASSIGVRIRPYNEQFF.